Listed here are 10 T cell receptor beta chains from one sample, sequenced in a study of cytomegalovirus exposure and HLA in healthy donors. 60 Vbeta and 13 Jbeta primers were used in PCR. Method: immunoSEQ multiplex PCR; TCRdb's copy keeps in-frame clones and lacks some. In total, the table holds 100,000 to 150,000 clones. Specimen: PBMCs. All receptors derive from a man between 25 and 39 years old in good health and CMV-seronegative.

The CDR3 sequence is CASTSVQGLDQPQHF. CDR3 sequence (DNA): TGTGCCAGCACCTCCGTCCAGGGATTAGATCAGCCCCAGCATTTT. This chain links TRBV6-1 with TRBJ1-5; weak D call: TRBD1 (5 bases). Trimming cost V 7 bases and J 5 bases, with 18 bases left between them. CDR3 length: 15 amino acids. Germline lookup yields CDR1 MNHNS and CDR2 SASEGT.

The rearrangement joins TRBV5-1 to TRBJ1-2; 7 bases agree with TRBD1. The CDR3 has 17 residues. The germline V gene encodes CDR1 SGHRS and CDR2 YFSETQ. The J segment lost 4 bases and the V segment lost 0 bases, leaving 12 bases of the junction unmatched. As DNA, the CDR3 is TGCGCCAGCAGCTTGGAACTCCGGGACAGAGGCAGCTATGGCTACACCTTC. The encoded protein is CASSLELRDRGSYGYTF.

This chain connects TRBV5-1 to TRBJ2-7; possibly TRBD2 for D (6 bases). Trimming stripped 4 bases from V and 2 bases from J, with 13 bases between. Germline V gene lookup returns CDR1 SGHRS and CDR2 YFSETQ. The CDR3 sequence is 14 residues long. CDR3 DNA sequence: TGCGCCAGCAGCCGGGGGACGGCCACCTACGAGCAGTACTTC. It yields the protein CASSRGTATYEQYF.

This chain connects TRBV29-1 to TRBJ2-5; tentative D call: TRBD1 (5 bases). Germline V gene data show CDR1 as SQVTM and CDR2 as ANQGSEA. The ends were cut back, 5 bases at V and 5 bases at J, with 15 bases in the middle. This CDR3 has 13 residues. The CDR3 DNA sequence: TGCAGCGTTAGCGCAGGGAAGATGGAGACCCAGTACTTC. Its translation: CSVSAGKMETQYF.

The chain recombines TRBV15 with TRBJ2-5; the match to TRBD2 covers 16 bases. The last part of the DNA fits TRBJ2-7 better; the J call may be wrong. The germline CDR1 and CDR2 sequences are LNHNV and YYDKDF (reference sequence). The CDR3 runs to 18 residues. CDR3 amino acids: CATSSSTGLAGGPNEQYF. DNA for the CDR3: TGTGCCACCAGCAGTTCTACGGGACTAGCGGGAGGGCCCAACGAGCAGTACTTC.

This chain links TRBV28 with TRBJ1-2, with TRBD1 matching over 8 bases. Germline CDR1 and CDR2: MDHEN and SYDVKM. Trimming at V came to 3 bases and at J to 8 bases, leaving 20 bases not matched to a gene. The CDR3 loop spans 18 amino acids. This CDR3 is CASSLATLSGGSEKGYTF. The CDR3 region has the DNA TGTGCCAGCAGTTTGGCCACCCTTTCAGGGGGCTCCGAGAAGGGCTACACCTTC.

The chain is built from TRBV29-1 and TRBJ1-1; unclear D gene. Per the germline V gene, CDR1 is SQVTM and CDR2 is ANQGSEA. V lost 4 bases and J 1 base, leaving 10 bases between the germline ends. The CDR3 consists of 13 residues. In DNA, the CDR3 is TGCAGCGTTGTGAGGCGGCAGAACACTGAAGCTTTCTTT. Residues: CSVVRRQNTEAFF.

J is TRBJ2-3 and V is TRBV10-3; TRBD2 aligns across 11 bases. The CDR3 consists of 15 residues. CDR1 and CDR2 (germline): ENHRY, SYGVKD. With V trimmed by 3 bases and J by 5 bases, 4 bases remained unmatched. The CDR3, as DNA: TGTGCCATCAGTGAAGGGACTAGCGGACTAGATACGCAGTATTTT. Translating gives CAISEGTSGLDTQYF.

The rearrangement uses TRBV11-2 and TRBJ2-7; TRBD2 agrees at 11 bases. The CDR3 has 19 amino acids. Germline V gene sequence: CDR1 SGHAT, CDR2 FQNNGV. V shed 4 bases, J shed 0 bases, and the junction held 14 bases outside the gene matches. This CDR3 reads CASSSYQKLAGGPSYEQYF. DNA of the CDR3: TGTGCCAGCAGCTCATACCAGAAGCTAGCGGGAGGTCCCTCCTACGAGCAGTACTTC.

The chain combines TRBV30 with TRBJ2-5; 8 bases are a match to TRBD2. Germline loops: CDR1 GTSNPN, CDR2 SVGIG (reference sequence). V gave up 2 bases and J gave up 9 bases; unmatched junction bases: 8. The length of the CDR3 is 13 residues. The CDR3 is CAWSLGSGGAQYF. DNA for the CDR3: TGTGCCTGGAGTCTAGGATCGGGGGGGGCCCAGTACTTC.